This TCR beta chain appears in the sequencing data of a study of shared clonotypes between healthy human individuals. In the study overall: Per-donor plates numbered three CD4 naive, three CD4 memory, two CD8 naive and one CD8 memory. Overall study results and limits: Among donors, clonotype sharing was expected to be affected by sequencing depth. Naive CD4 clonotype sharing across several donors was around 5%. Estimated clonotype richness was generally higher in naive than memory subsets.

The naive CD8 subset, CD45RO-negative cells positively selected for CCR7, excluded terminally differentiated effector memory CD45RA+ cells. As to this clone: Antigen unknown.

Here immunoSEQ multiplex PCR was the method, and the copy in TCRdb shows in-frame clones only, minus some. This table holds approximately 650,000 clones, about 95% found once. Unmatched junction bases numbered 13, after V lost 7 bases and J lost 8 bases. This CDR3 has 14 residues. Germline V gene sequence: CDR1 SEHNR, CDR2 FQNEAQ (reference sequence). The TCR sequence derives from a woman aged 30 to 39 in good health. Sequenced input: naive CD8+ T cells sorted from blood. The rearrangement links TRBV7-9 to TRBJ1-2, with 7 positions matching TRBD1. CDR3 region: CASNHGTDPSGYTF. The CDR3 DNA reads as TGTGCCAGCAACCACGGGACAGATCCTTCGGGCTACACCTTC. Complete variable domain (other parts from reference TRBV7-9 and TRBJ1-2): DTGVSQNPRHKITKRGQNVTFRCDPISEHNRLYWYRQTLGQGPEFLTYFQNEAQLEKSRLLSDRFSAERPKGSFSTLEIQRTEQGDSAMYLCASNHGTDPSGYTFGSGTRLTVV.